This T cell receptor (beta chain) was sequenced for a study of T cells after yellow fever vaccination. Study details: With SMART-Seq v4 Ultra Low Input, the fractions containing low cell numbers were prepared.

Study results and caveats: Subsequent to the booster, the majority of primary-vaccination clones reappeared (around 95% CD4, around 85% CD8). Abundant clonotypes from the bulk population could contaminate FACS-sorted repertoires.

5'RACE template switching generated TCR cDNA, adding a universal primer site and UMIs. Each CDR3 protein gets one entry after TCRdb re-called the 5' RACE reads with MiXCR. The sample holds some 420,000 distinct CDR3 sequences; roughly a sixth are singletons and the top ten take 18%. The CDR3 consists of 16 residues. Trimming removed 4 bases from V and 1 base from J, with 16 bases in between. Germline V gene lookup returns CDR1 SGHDT and CDR2 YYEEEE. Worth noting for this clonotype: Its antigen is as yet unknown.

Source: PBMCs, taken before the yellow fever booster vaccination. This sequence joins TRBV5-6 and TRBJ2-3, with D possibly TRBD2 on 6 matching bases. This TCR was sampled from a young man who received the YFV17D yellow fever vaccine. CDR3 DNA sequence: TGTGCCAGCAGCCGTAGGAGGGGCCATGGCACAGATACGCAGTATTTT. The encoded protein is CASSRRRGHGTDTQYF.